The next 5 T cell receptor beta chains were all read from a single sample in a study of T-cell memory formation after mild COVID-19. One entry per CDR3 protein results from TCRdb running MiXCR on the 5' RACE reads. The sample records 130,000 to 150,000 distinct CDR3 sequences, 6% to 7% being singletons. What was sequenced was PBMCs or a T cell subset sorted from them (not recorded which). These TCRs come from an adult woman who had mild COVID-19 (a few samples of this study predate the infection). Cell type and time point are not known.

On this clonotype: A junction end diverges from the germline sequence, so it may reflect a read error. J is TRBJ2-5 and V is TRBV7-7, with a tentative D call TRBD2 (6 bases). Germline values: CDR1 SSHAT, CDR2 FNYEAQ (reference sequence). The CDR3 consists of 15 residues. CDR3 amino acids: CASSSPGRMQETQYF. The CDR3 DNA is TGTGCTAGCAGCTCACCTGGGAGGATGCAAGAGACCCAGTACTTC.

The V call is TRBV24-1, the J call TRBJ2-3, with 7 bases that match TRBD1. Germline loops: CDR1 KGHDR, CDR2 SFDVKD. This CDR3 region has 16 residues. J gave up 0 bases and V 6 bases, and 8 bases lay outside the gene matches. This CDR3 is CATSQAGGTSTDTQYF. CDR3 DNA sequence: TGTGCCACCAGTCAGGCAGGGGGAACGAGCACAGATACGCAGTATTTT.

On this clonotype itself: A much larger clone sits a single nucleotide away, making a read error possible. The V and J genes are TRBV12-3 or TRBV12-4 and TRBJ1-5; TRBD1 is a possible D gene (5 bases). The CDR3 consists of 14 residues. The germline V and J ends were trimmed by 2 bases and 14 bases, with 19 bases remaining between them. CDR3 in amino acids: CASSLSGGNGREHF. The CDR3 DNA reads as TGTGCCAGCAGTTTATCCGGGGGGAACGGACGAGAGCATTTT.

This clonotype was detected only a few times. This chain links TRBV20-1 with TRBJ2-7; D is possibly TRBD1 (5 bases). V lost 1 base and J lost 0, with 13 bases in between. CDR1 and CDR2 from the germline V gene are DFQATT and SNEGSKA (reference sequence). The CDR3 has 15 amino acids. CDR3 sequence reads: CSARVGQGLSYEQYF. The CDR3 DNA is TGCAGTGCTAGAGTCGGGCAGGGCCTCTCCTACGAGCAGTACTTC.

The V gene is TRBV11-1, the J gene TRBJ2-1; 7 bases line up with TRBD1. J lost 0 bases, V lost 6 bases, and 8 bases had no gene match. This CDR3 has 16 amino acids. Germline V gene lookup returns CDR1 SGHAT and CDR2 FQDESV (reference sequence). DNA for the CDR3: TGTGCCAGCAGGGAAGGGGGCGGGTCCTCCTACAATGAGCAGTTCTTC. Encoded protein: CASREGGGSSYNEQFF.